These 23 T cell receptor beta chains were all obtained from the same sample, sequenced in a study of T-cell memory formation after mild COVID-19. Via MiXCR, TCRdb re-called the 5' RACE reads, giving one row per CDR3 protein. The sample contains 350,000 to 450,000 distinct CDR3 sequences, 28% of which appear only once. Sample: PBMCs or a T cell subset sorted from them (not recorded which). These receptors all stem from an adult woman who had mild COVID-19 (a few samples of this study predate the infection). Cell type and time point are not known.

J is TRBJ1-5 and V is TRBV24-1, with no clear D. Trimming removed 12 bases from V and 0 bases from J, with 8 bases in between. The CDR3 contains 12 residues. Germline-derived CDR1 and CDR2 are KGHDR and SFDVKD. The CDR3 loop reads CAAQDSNQPQHF. The CDR3 region has the DNA TGTGCCGCCCAGGATAGCAATCAGCCCCAGCATTTT.

The chain joins TRBV30 to TRBJ1-1, with TRBD1 matching over 8 bases. Per germline, CDR1 GTSNPN and CDR2 SVGIG (reference sequence). With 3 bases clipped from V and 7 bases from J, the junction kept 7 bases outside the gene matches. This CDR3 spans 13 amino acids. This chain's CDR3 is CAWRGTGWGEAFF. CDR3 sequence (DNA): TGTGCCTGGAGGGGGACAGGATGGGGTGAAGCTTTCTTT.

As concerns this clonotype: At one end the junction does not follow the germline gene, possibly because of a read error. The gene calls are TRBV28 and TRBJ2-3; D is unclear. There are 11 residues in the CDR3. Germline CDR1 MDHEN, CDR2 SYDVKM. The CDR3: CASSPSTVRHF. The DNA of the CDR3 is TGTGCCAGCAGCCCCAGTACAGTGCGGCATTTT.

This chain uses TRBV16 with TRBJ2-7; D uncertain. V gave up 2 bases and J gave up 4 bases, with 6 bases separating them. The CDR3 sequence is 12 residues long. Per germline, CDR1 KGHSY and CDR2 FQNENV. The CDR3 DNA reads as TGTGCCAGCAGCCAAGGCCAGTACGAGCAGTACTTC. As protein: CASSQGQYEQYF. Using reference TRBV16 and TRBJ2-7 for the parts outside the CDR3, the full variable domain is GEEVAQTPKHLVRGEGQKAKLYCAPIKGHSYVFWYQQVLKNEFKFLISFQNENVFDETGMPKERFSAKCLPNSPCSLEIQATKLEDSAVYFCASSQGQYEQYFGPGTRLTVT.

The gene calls are TRBV12-3 or TRBV12-4 and TRBJ1-1; unclear D gene. Trimming left V 2 bases short and J 3 bases short, with 10 bases between. The CDR3 sequence is 14 residues long. The CDR3 region is CASSLSRQDTEAFF. The CDR3 DNA reads as TGTGCCAGCAGTTTATCCCGCCAGGACACTGAAGCTTTCTTT.

This rearrangement joins TRBV30 to TRBJ2-3; the D is unclear. The V end was cut by 2 bases, the J end by 4 bases, with 13 bases between. The CDR3 spans 14 residues. The V gene's germline CDR1 is GTSNPN and CDR2 SVGIG (reference sequence). The DNA for the CDR3 is TGTGCCTGGAGTAACTCGATAGGTCCAGATACGCAGTATTTT. Translating gives CAWSNSIGPDTQYF.

V and J are TRBV7-9 and TRBJ2-7; TRBD2 agrees at 7 bases. The V segment lost 5 bases and the J segment 2 bases; nucleotides outside the gene matches: 3. CDR1 SEHNR and CDR2 FQNEAQ come from the germline V gene (reference sequence). The CDR3 spans 13 residues. The CDR3: CASSGRGAYEQYF. DNA of the CDR3: TGTGCCAGCAGCGGACGGGGGGCCTACGAGCAGTACTTC. The variable domain in full, with the rest retrieved from reference TRBV7-9 and TRBJ2-7, is DTGVSQNPRHKITKRGQNVTFRCDPISEHNRLYWYRQTLGQGPEFLTYFQNEAQLEKSRLLSDRFSAERPKGSFSTLEIQRTEQGDSAMYLCASSGRGAYEQYFGPGTRLTVT.

This chain uses TRBV11-2 with TRBJ2-1; 10 positions agree with TRBD2. V was pared by 0 bases and J by 12 bases, with 14 bases of the junction left unmatched. The CDR3 sequence is 17 residues long. The germline V gene has CDR1 SGHAT and CDR2 FQNNGV. CDR3 loop: CASSLERLAGANNGQFF. Written as DNA, the CDR3 is TGTGCCAGCAGCTTAGAGAGGCTAGCGGGAGCCAATAACGGGCAGTTCTTC.

This clonotype turned up a few times. The CDR3 is CASSNQGTSASYEQYF. The CDR3 DNA reads TGTGCCAGCAGCAATCAGGGGACTAGCGCTTCCTACGAGCAGTACTTC. The chain uses TRBV7-2 and TRBJ2-7; TRBD2 matches at 10 bases. This CDR3 region has 16 residues. Trimming removed 5 bases from V and 1 base from J; junction bases left unmatched: 8. The germline CDR1 and CDR2 sequences are SGHTA and FQGNSA.

This clonotype was observed a handful of times. The J gene is TRBJ1-1, the V gene TRBV28, with D uncertain. V lost 4 bases to trimming and J lost 7 bases, with 19 bases between them. Germline CDR1 reads MDHEN; CDR2 reads SYDVKM. The CDR3 extends over 15 amino acids. The CDR3 sequence is CASSSSARHGVEAFF. The CDR3 coding sequence is TGTGCCAGCAGTTCGTCAGCCAGGCATGGGGTTGAAGCTTTCTTT.

In its sample, this clonotype was seen a few times. The V call is TRBV20-1, the J call TRBJ2-7; 8 nucleotides agree with TRBD2. This CDR3 contains 14 residues. The V and J ends lost 3 bases and 3 bases, in that order; junction bases with no gene match: 7. In germline, CDR1 is DFQATT, CDR2 SNEGSKA (reference sequence). The CDR3 region has the DNA TGCAGTGCTAGCCCCGGGACTAGGGGCTACGAGCAGTACTTC. Its translation is CSASPGTRGYEQYF.

This clonotype was recorded once. The chain carries TRBV20-1 and TRBJ2-7; 9 bases fit TRBD2. The germline V gene has CDR1 DFQATT and CDR2 SNEGSKA (reference sequence). CDR3 size: 14 residues. V trimming: 3 bases; J trimming: 1 base; junction bases outside the gene matches: 4. The CDR3 sequence: CSASERGVSYEQYF. In DNA form, the CDR3 reads TGCAGTGCTAGCGAGCGGGGGGTATCCTACGAGCAGTACTTC.

The chain employs TRBV18 and TRBJ1-4, with unresolved D. This CDR3 comprises 14 residues. Trimming removed 1 base from V and 3 bases from J, with 6 bases in between. The germline CDR1 and CDR2 sequences are KGHSH and LQKENI. The CDR3 is CASSPQGSNEKLFF. CDR3 DNA sequence: TGTGCCAGCTCACCACAGGGTTCTAATGAAAAACTGTTTTTT.

This clonotype was counted only a few times. The rearrangement links TRBV27 to TRBJ2-7; weak D call: TRBD1 (6 bases). Trimming pared 6 bases from V and 2 bases from J, leaving 14 bases between. The V gene's germline CDR1 is MNHEY and CDR2 SMNVEV (reference sequence). The CDR3 totals 14 residues. CDR3 DNA: TGTGCCAGCAGGCTCAGGGGACAAACCTACGAGCAGTACTTC. Translating it yields CASRLRGQTYEQYF.

The CDR3: CASSLQGTDGYGYTF. CDR3 nucleotides: TGCGCCAGCAGCTTGCAGGGGACAGATGGCTATGGCTACACCTTC. This chain joins TRBV5-1 and TRBJ1-2, with 7 bases aligning to TRBD1. The trim removed 1 base at V and 4 bases at J, leaving 7 bases unmatched. Germline V gene lookup returns CDR1 SGHRS and CDR2 YFSETQ. The CDR3 length is 15 residues.

This clonotype was detected a few times. This sequence joins TRBV5-6 and TRBJ2-5; 9 bases align to TRBD2. The J segment lost 4 bases and the V segment lost 6 bases, leaving 7 bases of the junction unmatched. Germline V CDR1 and CDR2: SGHDT, YYEEEE. The length of the CDR3 is 14 residues. This CDR3 is CASTLRGGRETQYF. The CDR3 coding sequence is TGTGCCAGCACCCTGCGGGGGGGGAGAGAGACCCAGTACTTC. Variable domain in full (rest from reference TRBV5-6 and TRBJ2-5): DAGVTQSPTHLIKTRGQQVTLRCSPKSGHDTVSWYQQALGQGPQFIFQYYEEEERQRGNFPDRFSGHQFPNYSSELNVNALLLGDSALYLCASTLRGGRETQYFGPGTRLLVL.

V usage is TRBV5-1 and J usage is TRBJ2-7, with 15 bases that match TRBD2. This CDR3 is built from 19 residues. V trimming: 4 bases; J trimming: 2 bases; junction bases outside the gene matches: 13. Germline V lookup: CDR1 SGHRS, CDR2 YFSETQ. The CDR3 region is CASSTGLAGGGQRTYEQYF. CDR3 sequence (DNA): TGCGCCAGCAGCACGGGACTAGCGGGGGGCGGGCAGAGGACCTACGAGCAGTACTTC.

The chain carries TRBV7-8 and TRBJ2-7; a weak D match, TRBD2 (6 bases). Germline V gene data show CDR1 as SGHVS and CDR2 as FQNEAQ. The CDR3 sequence is 16 residues long. The germline V and J ends were trimmed by 4 bases and 0 bases, with 16 bases remaining between them. For the CDR3, the DNA is TGTGCCAGCAGCTCTGTTGGGGGGATAAGCTCCTACGAGCAGTACTTC. It encodes CASSSVGGISSYEQYF.

The chain is built from TRBV7-2 and TRBJ2-7, with 8 bases lining up with TRBD1. CDR1 is SGHTA and CDR2 is FQGNSA in the germline V gene. The CDR3 totals 15 residues. Germline trimming cut 1 base from V and 5 bases from J; bases unmatched to any gene: 7. Here the CDR3 reads CASSLEGQGGHEQYF. CDR3 nucleotides: TGTGCCAGCAGCTTAGAAGGACAGGGCGGCCACGAGCAGTACTTC.

The count of this clonotype is one. This chain connects TRBV29-1 to TRBJ2-2; weak D call: TRBD2 (5 bases). This CDR3 contains 13 residues. Germline V gene sequence: CDR1 SQVTM, CDR2 ANQGSEA. Trimming took 3 bases from V and 3 from J, leaving 8 bases between them. The CDR3 here is CSVDGGDTGELFF. The CDR3 nucleotides read TGCAGCGTTGATGGAGGAGACACCGGGGAGCTGTTTTTT.

The genes are TRBV12-3 or TRBV12-4 and TRBJ1-4; maybe TRBD1 (5 bases). There are 16 residues in the CDR3. The V end was cut by 5 bases, the J end by 3 bases, with 16 bases between. DNA of the CDR3: TGTGCCAGCAGTGACCCCGGGACTGGGGCTAATGAAAAACTGTTTTTT. Amino acid sequence: CASSDPGTGANEKLFF.

Comment on this clonotype: This clone may be a read error of a much larger clone one base away. The chain uses TRBV3-1 and TRBJ1-2, with D possibly matching TRBD1 (5 bases). Trimming left V 4 bases short and J 3 bases short, with 9 bases between. Germline CDR1 and CDR2: LGHDT and YNNKEL (reference sequence). The CDR3 has 13 amino acids. CDR3 sequence: CASSPGPDYGYTF. For the CDR3, the DNA is TGTGCCAGCAGCCCGGGACCCGACTATGGCTACACCTTC.

CDR3 amino acids: CASSPGLADRAKNIQYF. Here the CDR3 DNA reads TGTGCCAGCAGCCCCGGACTAGCGGACCGAGCCAAAAACATTCAGTACTTC. The rearrangement uses TRBV7-8 and TRBJ2-4, with 10 nucleotides matching TRBD2. V was clipped by 5 bases and J by 0 bases; unmatched bases: 7. The germline V gene has CDR1 SGHVS and CDR2 FQNEAQ. This CDR3 spans 17 amino acids.